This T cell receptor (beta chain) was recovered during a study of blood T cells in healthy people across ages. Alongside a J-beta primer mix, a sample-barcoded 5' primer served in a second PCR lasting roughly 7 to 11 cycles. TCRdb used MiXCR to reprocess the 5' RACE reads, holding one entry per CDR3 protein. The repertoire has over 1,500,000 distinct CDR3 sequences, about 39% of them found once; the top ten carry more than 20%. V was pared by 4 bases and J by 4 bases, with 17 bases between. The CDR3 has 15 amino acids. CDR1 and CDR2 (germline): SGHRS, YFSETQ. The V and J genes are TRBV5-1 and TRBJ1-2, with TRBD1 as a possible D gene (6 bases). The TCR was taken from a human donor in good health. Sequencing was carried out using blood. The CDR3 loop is CASSPLQGIGYGYTF. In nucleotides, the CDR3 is TGCGCCAGCAGCCCATTACAGGGAATCGGCTATGGCTACACCTTC.